The sequence of this T cell receptor beta chain was determined in a study of cytomegalovirus exposure and HLA in healthy donors (TCRdb year 2017). For the wider study: A later analysis indicated that the 120 or so validation repertoires were generated on the platform also employed for the 670 or so repertoires of the first cohort. The study aimed to test whether signatures of past pathogen exposure could be identified by cataloging public T cell receptors. In addition to the first cohort of 650 to 750 subjects, a separate validation cohort of some 120 different subjects was used. High-throughput TCR immunosequencing, statistical association of individual TCRs with disease status, and machine learning were combined to predict cytomegalovirus infection status. Summary of the overall study and its limitations: Cytomegalovirus status was reported to be diagnosed by the classifier with high specificity and sensitivity in both the original and validation cohorts. Across donors, most TCR sequences were observed very rarely, whereas some public TCRs were present in many individuals. All 120 repertoires were used to score co-occurrence in the validation cohort in a later analysis, because that analysis had no HLA typing for the cohort. Of the cluster scores, 85% to 95% were above 0 in a later analysis, which found that TCRs clustered in the first cohort also tended to co-occur in the 95 to 150 validation repertoires. In vitro tests confirmed that a few of the cytomegalovirus-associated TCR beta chains recognize cytomegalovirus antigens. According to the authors, the approach could potentially be generalized to other disease states and immunological phenotypes. The study listed 164 TCR beta chains as associated with cytomegalovirus.

A remark on this clone: Its target antigen remains unknown. One base away there is no much larger clone; base qualities are not given.

V is pared back by 5 bases and J by 9 bases, with 16 bases lying between the germline termini. The CDR3 numbers 13 residues from cysteine through phenylalanine. Kept here is only the CDR3 DNA, which spans 39 bases and is read in frame from base 1. The germline V gene encodes CDR1 SEHNR and CDR2 FQNEAQ (reference sequence). Library preparation employed the immunoSEQ multiplex PCR assay. The authors processed their data as follows. A statistical classification framework was built to diagnose cytomegalovirus status from the catalog of TCR beta chain sequences. The immuneACCESS repertoire file appears here via TCRdb, limited to in-frame rearrangements. These files lack a portion of the clones; in checked studies, under half of the deficit traces to unresolved V genes, and the cause of the others is not known. For V, J and clone size, that table is used; D and trimming come from the DNA. The sample records 120,000 or so clones, 85% of which are singletons. The ten largest clones add up to under 2.5% of the sample.

Donors formed part of the validation cohort, which comprised 95 to 150 subjects and was distinct from the first cohort of several hundred subjects. Sample: PBMCs. The sequence was obtained from a woman aged 25 to 45 in good health and CMV-seronegative. The chain is assembled from TRBV7-9 and TRBJ2-5; TRBD2 is perhaps the D gene, given 6 matching bases. The base sequence is TGTGCCAGCAGCCCTGGCCCCTCGGGGGCCCAGTACTTC. Its coded protein is CASSPGPSGAQYF.